This record looks at one TCR beta chain sequence and its context. The antigen is not known. These data come from a study of cytotoxic CD8 clonotypes in ibrutinib-treated CLL. Study details: More than 9 relapsed/refractory, some 15 treatment-naive; approximately 18 IGHV unmutated. A mean of around 260,000 productive templates and more than 75,000 productive rearrangements was obtained per sample.

Findings and caveats of the study: Treatment left the uncommon public clonotypes either contracted or stable in frequency.

Measured with immunoSEQ multiplex PCR; TCRdb has only the in-frame clones, and not every one. The sample has 130,000 or so clones, approximately 80% seen once. Germline V gene lookup returns CDR1 LGHNA and CDR2 YSLEER. The ends were cut back, 1 base at V and 9 bases at J, with 13 bases in the middle. The CDR3 extends over 14 amino acids. The source of this sequence is a human donor with chronic lymphocytic leukemia. The starting material was PBMCs, obtained after 12 months of ibrutinib treatment. This chain joins TRBV4-3 and TRBJ2-1; D may be TRBD2 (6 bases). This chain's CDR3 is CASSQGREVSEQFF. The CDR3 region has the DNA TGCGCCAGCAGCCAAGGGAGGGAGGTCTCTGAGCAGTTCTTC.